One T cell receptor (beta chain) is described in this entry. The entry originates in a study of blood T cell repertoires in COVID-19. Turning to the study itself: PBMCs, B-cell-depleted T cells, or T cells provided the cDNA or gDNA that made up the material.

TCRdb keeps only in-frame clones here, not all; method: immunoSEQ multiplex PCR. The repertoire consists of approximately 97,000 clones, with just under 95% occurring once and the leading ten covering less than 2%. This TCR came from a woman aged 50 to 60 with COVID-19, enrolled during active disease. Sequenced input: peripheral blood.

Here the CDR3 reads CASSKGRQPQHF. DNA of the CDR3: TGTGCCAGTAGTAAAGGGAGACAGCCCCAGCATTTT. V and J are TRBV19 and TRBJ1-5; D remains ambiguous. The CDR3 runs 12 residues. V lost 4 bases to trimming and J lost 7 bases, with 8 bases between them. Germline assignment: CDR1 LNHDA and CDR2 SQIVND (reference sequence).